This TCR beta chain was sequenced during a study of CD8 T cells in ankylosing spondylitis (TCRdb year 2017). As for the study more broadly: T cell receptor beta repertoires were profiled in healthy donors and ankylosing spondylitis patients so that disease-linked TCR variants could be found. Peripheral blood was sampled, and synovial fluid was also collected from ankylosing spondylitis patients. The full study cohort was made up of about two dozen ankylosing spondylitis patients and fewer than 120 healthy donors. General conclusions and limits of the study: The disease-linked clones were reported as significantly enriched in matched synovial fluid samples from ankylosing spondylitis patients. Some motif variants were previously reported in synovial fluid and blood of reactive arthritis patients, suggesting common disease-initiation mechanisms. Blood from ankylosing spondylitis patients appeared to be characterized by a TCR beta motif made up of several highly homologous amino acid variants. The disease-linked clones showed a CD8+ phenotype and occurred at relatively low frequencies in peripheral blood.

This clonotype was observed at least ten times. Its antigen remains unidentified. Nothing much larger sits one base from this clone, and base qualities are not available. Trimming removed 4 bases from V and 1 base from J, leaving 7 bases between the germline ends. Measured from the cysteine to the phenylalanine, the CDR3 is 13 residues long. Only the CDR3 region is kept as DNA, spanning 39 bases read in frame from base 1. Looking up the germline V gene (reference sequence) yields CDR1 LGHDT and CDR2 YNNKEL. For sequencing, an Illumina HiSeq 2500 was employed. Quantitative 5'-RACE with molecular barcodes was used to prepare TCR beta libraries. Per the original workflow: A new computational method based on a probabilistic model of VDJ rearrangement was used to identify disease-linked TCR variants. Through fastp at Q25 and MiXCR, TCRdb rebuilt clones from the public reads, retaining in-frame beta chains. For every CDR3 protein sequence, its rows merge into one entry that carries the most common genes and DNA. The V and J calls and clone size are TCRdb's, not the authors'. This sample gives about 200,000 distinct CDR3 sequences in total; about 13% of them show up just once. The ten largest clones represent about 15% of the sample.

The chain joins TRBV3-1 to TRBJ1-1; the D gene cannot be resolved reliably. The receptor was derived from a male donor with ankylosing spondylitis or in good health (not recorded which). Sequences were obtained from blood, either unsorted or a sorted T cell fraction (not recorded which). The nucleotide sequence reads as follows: TGTGCCAGCAGCCCCGGTACGAACACTGAAGCTTTCTTT. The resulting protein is CASSPGTNTEAFF.